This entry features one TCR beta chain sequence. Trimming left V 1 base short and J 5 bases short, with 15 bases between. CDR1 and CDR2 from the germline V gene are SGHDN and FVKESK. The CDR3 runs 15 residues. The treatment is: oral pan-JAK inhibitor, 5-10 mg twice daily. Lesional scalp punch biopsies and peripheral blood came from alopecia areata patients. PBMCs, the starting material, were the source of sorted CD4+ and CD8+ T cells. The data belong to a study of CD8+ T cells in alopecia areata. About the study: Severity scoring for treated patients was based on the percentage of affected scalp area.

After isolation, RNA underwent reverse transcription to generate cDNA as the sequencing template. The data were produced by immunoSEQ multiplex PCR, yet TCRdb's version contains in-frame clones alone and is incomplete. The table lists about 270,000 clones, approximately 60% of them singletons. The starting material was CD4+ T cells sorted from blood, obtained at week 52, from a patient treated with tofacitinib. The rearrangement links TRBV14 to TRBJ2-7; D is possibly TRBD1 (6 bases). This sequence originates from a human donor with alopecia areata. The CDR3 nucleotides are TGTGCCAGCAGCCAAGTGGCACAGGGTATCCACGAGCAGTACTTC. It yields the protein CASSQVAQGIHEQYF.